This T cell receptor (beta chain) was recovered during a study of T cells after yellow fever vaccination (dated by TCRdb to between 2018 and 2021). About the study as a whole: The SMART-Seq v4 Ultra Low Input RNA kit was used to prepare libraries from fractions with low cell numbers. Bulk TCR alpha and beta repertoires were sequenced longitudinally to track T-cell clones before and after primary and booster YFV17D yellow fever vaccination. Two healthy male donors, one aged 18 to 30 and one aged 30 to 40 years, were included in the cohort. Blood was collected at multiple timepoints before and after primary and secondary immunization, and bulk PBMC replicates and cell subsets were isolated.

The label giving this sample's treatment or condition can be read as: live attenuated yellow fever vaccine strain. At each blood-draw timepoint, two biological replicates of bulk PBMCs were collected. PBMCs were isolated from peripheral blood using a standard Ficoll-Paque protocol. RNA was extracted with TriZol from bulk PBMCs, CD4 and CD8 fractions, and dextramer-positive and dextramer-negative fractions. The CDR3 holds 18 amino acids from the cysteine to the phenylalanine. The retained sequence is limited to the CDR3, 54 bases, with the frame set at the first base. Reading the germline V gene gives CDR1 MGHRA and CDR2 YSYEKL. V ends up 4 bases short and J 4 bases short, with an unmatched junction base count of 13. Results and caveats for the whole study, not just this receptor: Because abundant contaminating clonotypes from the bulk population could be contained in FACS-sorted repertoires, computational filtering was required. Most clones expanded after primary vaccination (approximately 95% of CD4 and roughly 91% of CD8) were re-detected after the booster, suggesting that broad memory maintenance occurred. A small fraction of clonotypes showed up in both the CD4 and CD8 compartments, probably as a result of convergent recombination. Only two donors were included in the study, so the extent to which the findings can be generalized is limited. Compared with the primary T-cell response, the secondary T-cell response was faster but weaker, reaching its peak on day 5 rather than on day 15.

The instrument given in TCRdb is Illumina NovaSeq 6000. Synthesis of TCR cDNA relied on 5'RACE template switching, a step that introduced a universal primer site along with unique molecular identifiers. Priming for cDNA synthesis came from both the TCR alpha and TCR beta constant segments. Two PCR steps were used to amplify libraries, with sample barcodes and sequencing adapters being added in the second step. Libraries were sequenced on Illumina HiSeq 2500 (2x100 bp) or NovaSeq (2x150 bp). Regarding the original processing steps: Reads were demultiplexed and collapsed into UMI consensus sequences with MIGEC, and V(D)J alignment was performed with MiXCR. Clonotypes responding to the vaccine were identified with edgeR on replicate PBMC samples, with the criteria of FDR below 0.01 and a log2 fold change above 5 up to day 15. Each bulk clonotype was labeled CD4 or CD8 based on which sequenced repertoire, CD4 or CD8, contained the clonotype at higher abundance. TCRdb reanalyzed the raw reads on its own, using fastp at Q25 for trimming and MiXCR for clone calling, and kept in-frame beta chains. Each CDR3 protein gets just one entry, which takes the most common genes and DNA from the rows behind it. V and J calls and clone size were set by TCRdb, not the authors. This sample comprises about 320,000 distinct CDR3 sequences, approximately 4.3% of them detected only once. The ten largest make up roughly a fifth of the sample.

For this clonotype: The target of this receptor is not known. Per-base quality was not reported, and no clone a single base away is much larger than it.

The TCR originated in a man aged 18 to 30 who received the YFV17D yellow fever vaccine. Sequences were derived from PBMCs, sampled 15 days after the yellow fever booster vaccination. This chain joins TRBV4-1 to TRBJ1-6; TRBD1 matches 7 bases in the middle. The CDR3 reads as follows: CASSPTPGQLVYNSPLHF. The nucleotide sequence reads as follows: TGCGCCAGCAGCCCCACCCCGGGACAGCTGGTATATAATTCACCCCTCCACTTT.